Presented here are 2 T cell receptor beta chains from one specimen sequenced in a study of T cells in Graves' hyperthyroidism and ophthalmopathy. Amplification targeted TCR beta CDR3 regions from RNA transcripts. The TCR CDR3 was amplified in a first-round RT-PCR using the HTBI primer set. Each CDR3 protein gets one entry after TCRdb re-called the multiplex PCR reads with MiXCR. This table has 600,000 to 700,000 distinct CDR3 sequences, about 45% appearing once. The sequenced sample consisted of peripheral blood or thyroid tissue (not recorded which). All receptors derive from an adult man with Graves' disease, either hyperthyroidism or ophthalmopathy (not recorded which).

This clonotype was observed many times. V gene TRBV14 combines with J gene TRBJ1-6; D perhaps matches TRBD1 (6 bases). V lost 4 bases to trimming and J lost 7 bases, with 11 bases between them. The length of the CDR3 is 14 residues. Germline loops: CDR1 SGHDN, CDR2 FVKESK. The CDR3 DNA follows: TGTGCCAGCAGCCGGACAGTAGGAAATTCACCCCTCCACTTT. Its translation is CASSRTVGNSPLHF.

The CDR3 DNA follows: TGTGCCAGCAGCACAGGACTCCACACCGGGGAGCTGTTTTTT. This translates into CASSTGLHTGELFF. J is TRBJ2-2 and V is TRBV12-3 or TRBV12-4; either TRBD1 or TRBD2 may supply D (5 bases each). V gave up 6 bases and J gave up 3 bases, with 11 bases separating them. The CDR3 has 14 residues.